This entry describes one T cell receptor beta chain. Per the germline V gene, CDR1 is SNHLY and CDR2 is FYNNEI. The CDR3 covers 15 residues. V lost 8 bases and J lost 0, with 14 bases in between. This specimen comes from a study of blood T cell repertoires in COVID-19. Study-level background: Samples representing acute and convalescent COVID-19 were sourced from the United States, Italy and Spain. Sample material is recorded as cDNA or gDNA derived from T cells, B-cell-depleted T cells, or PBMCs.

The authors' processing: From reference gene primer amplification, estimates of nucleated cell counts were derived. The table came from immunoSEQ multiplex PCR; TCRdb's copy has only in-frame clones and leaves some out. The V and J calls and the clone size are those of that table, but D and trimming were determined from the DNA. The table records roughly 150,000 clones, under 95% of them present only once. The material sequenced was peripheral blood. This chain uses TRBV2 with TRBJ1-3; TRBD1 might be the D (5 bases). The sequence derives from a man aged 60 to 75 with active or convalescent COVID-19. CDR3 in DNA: TGTGCCAGCGGGGGGTGGACGGTCTCTGGAAACACCATATATTTT. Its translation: CASGGWTVSGNTIYF.